The T cell receptor (beta chain) under discussion was sequenced for a study of cytomegalovirus exposure and HLA in healthy donors. At the level of the study: Within the Caucasian-associated ancestry cluster were roughly 81% of the roughly 400 genotyped donors. Findings of the study overall: A later examination showed that TCR association rates differed by HLA locus, with DRB1 most and HLA-C fewest. A later analysis showed that HLA-associated TCR beta chains had undergone more clonal expansion than equally common others.

In the PCR, 60 Vbeta and 13 Jbeta primers were used. TCRdb's copy holds only in-frame clones and misses some; the assay was immunoSEQ multiplex PCR. The table has roughly 120,000 clones, approximately 70% seen once. In germline, CDR1 is SNHLY, CDR2 FYNNEI. The germline V and J ends were trimmed by 4 bases and 11 bases, with 14 bases remaining between them. The CDR3 loop spans 12 amino acids. Comment on this clone: No antigen is known for it.

Sequencing was carried out using PBMCs. The sequence was obtained from a man in his sixties in good health and CMV-seropositive. The chain uses TRBV2 and TRBJ2-5; D unresolved. As DNA, the CDR3 is TGTGCCAGCAGTGTTGAAAGAGTTCCACAGTACTTC. This sequence encodes CASSVERVPQYF.